This is a list of T cell receptor beta chains from one sample in a study of CD8 T cells in ankylosing spondylitis. TCRdb redid the calling of the 5' RACE reads with MiXCR, one entry per CDR3 protein. The sample includes about 340,000 distinct CDR3 sequences, under 15% of them seen just once. The sequencing sample was made of blood, either unsorted or a sorted T cell fraction (not recorded which). The receptors originated from a male donor with ankylosing spondylitis or in good health (not recorded which). The CDR3 runs from the conserved cysteine through the conserved F or W. The D gene is left open where the match is weak. The size of a clone is reported for some rows only, either as once, few or many, or as a class for expanded clones.

V gene	D gene	J gene	clone size	CDR3 protein
TRBV5-1	NA	TRBJ2-7	few	CASSKQGSLMEQYF
TRBV29-1	NA	TRBJ1-1	few	CIVTSRVGRNTEAFF
TRBV12-3/TRBV12-4	NA	TRBJ2-7	NA	CASSLSVHEQYF
TRBV3-1	TRBD1	TRBJ1-1	few	CASSHRTGGLKTEAFF
TRBV9	TRBD2	TRBJ2-1	many	CASSVVSLAANNNEQFF
TRBV5-1	TRBD1	TRBJ2-7	NA	CASSLTGVTYEQYF
TRBV18	TRBD2	TRBJ2-3	NA	CASSPPGLAGAYTQYF
TRBV9	NA	TRBJ1-2	NA	CASSVTGILGYTF
TRBV20-1	NA	TRBJ2-1	many	CSASGLRNEQFF
TRBV5-1	TRBD2	TRBJ2-2	few	CASSVGTSGNTGELFF
TRBV18	NA	TRBJ2-2	NA	CASSLNSWTGELFF
TRBV29-1	NA	TRBJ1-1	NA	CSVERTLRLNTEAFF
TRBV5-1	NA	TRBJ1-1	many	CASSLTVNTEAFF
TRBV5-1	NA	TRBJ1-2	NA	CASSSDGLYGYTF
TRBV3-1	TRBD2	TRBJ2-1	many	CASSQDGLAGYNEQFF
TRBV30	NA	TRBJ2-1	few	CAWSVGSNEQFF
TRBV3-1	NA	TRBJ1-1	NA	CASSFSGVEAFF
TRBV7-2	NA	TRBJ2-3	NA	CASSPLGAGTSTDTQYF
TRBV20-1	NA	TRBJ1-3	few	CSAKVRGSSGNTIYF
TRBV30	TRBD1	TRBJ2-2	NA	CAWKGGAVAGELFF
TRBV20-1	TRBD2	TRBJ2-3	few	CSASALAGGKDTQYF
TRBV11-2	TRBD1	TRBJ1-4	NA	CASSAGQANNEKLFF
TRBV6-1	NA	TRBJ2-3	NA	CASSEIGSSTDTQYF
TRBV5-1	TRBD1	TRBJ1-1	NA	CASSRWGTGVGTAEAFF